The 32 T cell receptor beta chains given below trace back to one sample, sequenced in a study of T-cell memory formation after mild COVID-19. In TCRdb, the 5' RACE reads were re-called with MiXCR into one record per CDR3 protein. The repertoire holds about 410,000 distinct CDR3 sequences, with roughly 18% as singletons. What was sequenced was PBMCs or a T cell subset sorted from them (not recorded which). The receptors stem from a young man who had mild COVID-19 (a few samples of this study predate the infection). Cell type and time point are not known.

This clonotype was counted many times. V and J are TRBV24-1 and TRBJ2-1; maybe TRBD2 (6 bases). Germline V gene data show CDR1 as KGHDR and CDR2 as SFDVKD. Deletions cut 1 base from V and 7 bases from J, with 7 bases between. The CDR3 is made up of 13 amino acids. The CDR3 DNA follows: TGTGCCACCAGTGATTTCGGGGGTAATGAGCAGTTCTTC. Its translation is CATSDFGGNEQFF.

The table lists this clonotype with a few counts. This chain joins TRBV7-2 and TRBJ2-7, with 9 positions matching TRBD2. With 5 bases clipped from V and 7 bases from J, the junction kept 12 bases outside the gene matches. The CDR3 is 15 amino acids. Germline CDR1 SGHTA, CDR2 FQGNSA. The CDR3 loop is CASSPLRAGGGEQYF. The CDR3 bases are TGTGCCAGCAGCCCCCTGAGAGCGGGGGGAGGTGAGCAGTACTTC.

This clonotype was seen a few times. The CDR3 DNA sequence: TGTGCCAGCAGCCCCTGGACAGGGTCCAACTATGGCTACACCTTC. Its translation is CASSPWTGSNYGYTF. The V and J genes are TRBV7-2 and TRBJ1-2; 8 nucleotides agree with TRBD1. Germline V gene lookup returns CDR1 SGHTA and CDR2 FQGNSA. The CDR3 is 15 residues long. Germline trimming cut 5 bases from V and 2 bases from J; bases unmatched to any gene: 7. The full variable domain, its missing parts supplied by reference TRBV7-2 and TRBJ1-2, is GAGVSQSPSNKVTEKGKDVELRCDPISGHTALYWYRQSLGQGLEFLIYFQGNSAPDKSGLPSDRFSAERTGGSVSTLTIQRTQQEDSAVYLCASSPWTGSNYGYTFGSGTRLTVV.

This clonotype was seen more than once but under ten times. This sequence joins TRBV12-3 or TRBV12-4 and TRBJ1-1; 7 nucleotides line up with TRBD1. The CDR3 totals 13 residues. J gave up 4 bases and V 4 bases, and 3 bases lay outside the gene matches. The CDR3 sequence: CASSYRGSTEAFF. The CDR3 DNA sequence: TGTGCCAGCAGTTACAGGGGCAGCACTGAAGCTTTCTTT.

The chain is built from TRBV4-3 and TRBJ1-5; D gene uncertain. This CDR3 is built from 14 residues. Trimming cost V 4 bases and J 1 base, with 8 bases left between them. CDR1 and CDR2 (germline): LGHNA, YSLEER. The CDR3 loop reads CASSRTLSNQPQHF. CDR3 nucleotides: TGCGCCAGCAGCCGGACTCTCAGCAATCAGCCCCAGCATTTT.

This clonotype was recorded a few times. This chain links TRBV27 with TRBJ2-1, with 8 bases lining up with TRBD1. Trimming at V came to 5 bases and at J to 4 bases, leaving 7 bases not matched to a gene. The CDR3 is 15 amino acids. CDR1 MNHEY and CDR2 SMNVEV come from the germline V gene (reference sequence). The DNA for the CDR3 is TGTGCCAGCAGTCCTGGGACAGGCCGATACAATGAGCAGTTCTTC. Translation: CASSPGTGRYNEQFF.

The V gene is TRBV5-1, the J gene TRBJ2-3, with a possible D match to TRBD1 (5 bases). The V gene's germline CDR1 is SGHRS and CDR2 YFSETQ. CDR3 length: 14 amino acids. V lost 4 bases to trimming and J lost 6 bases, with 15 bases between them. CDR3 in amino acids: CASSHKRGRDTQYF. In nucleotides, the CDR3 is TGCGCCAGCAGCCACAAAAGGGGTCGGGATACGCAGTATTTT.

There are a few counts of this clonotype. This rearrangement joins TRBV20-1 to TRBJ1-2; D is ambiguous. The CDR3 spans 13 residues. Germline V gives CDR1 DFQATT, CDR2 SNEGSKA (reference sequence). With 0 bases removed from V and 4 bases from J, the gap between germline ends came to 9 bases. CDR3 sequence: CSARDAAIYGYTF. The CDR3 DNA follows: TGCAGTGCTAGAGATGCCGCGATCTATGGCTACACCTTC.

This clonotype was seen a handful of times. V gene TRBV4-3 combines with J gene TRBJ1-3, with D possibly being TRBD1 (5 bases). The CDR3 contains 17 residues. Germline CDR1 is LGHNA and CDR2 is YSLEER. V lost 1 base and J 0 bases, leaving 13 bases between the germline ends. The CDR3 sequence is CASSQASLGLSGNTIYF. The CDR3 DNA reads as TGCGCCAGCAGCCAAGCGTCGCTGGGGCTCTCTGGAAACACCATATATTTT.

The rearrangement links TRBV20-1 to TRBJ2-6; 8 bases line up with TRBD2. Trimming cost V 5 bases and J 2 bases; bases outside gene matches: 11. This CDR3 region has 17 residues. Germline CDR1 is DFQATT and CDR2 is SNEGSKA (reference sequence). In DNA form, the CDR3 reads TGCAGTGCTCTCGGCGGGGGGCCAACCACTGGGGCCAACGTCCTGACTTTC. It codes for CSALGGGPTTGANVLTF.

J is TRBJ2-1 and V is TRBV6-2 or TRBV6-3, with D unclear. This CDR3 is 12 amino acids long. Germline values: CDR1 MNHEY, CDR2 SVGEGT. Trimming shortened V by 2 bases and J by 3 bases, and 2 bases separated the two germline ends. In nucleotides, the CDR3 is TGTGCCAGCAGTTACAACTACAATGAGCAGTTCTTC. Protein product: CASSYNYNEQFF.

V gene TRBV20-1 combines with J gene TRBJ2-1; 7 bases are a match to TRBD2. CDR3 length: 13 residues. After removal of 4 bases from V and 0 bases from J, the junction contained 0 bases not matched to a gene. CDR1 and CDR2 (germline): DFQATT, SNEGSKA (reference sequence). Written as DNA, the CDR3 is TGCAGTGCTAAGCGGGACTCCTACAATGAGCAGTTCTTC. It translates to CSAKRDSYNEQFF.

The V gene is TRBV28, the J gene TRBJ1-1; no firm D call. The CDR3 covers 13 residues. V was cut by 3 bases and J by 2 bases, with 7 bases left in between. Germline assignment: CDR1 MDHEN and CDR2 SYDVKM. DNA of the CDR3: TGTGCCAGCAGTTTTGCGCTTAACACTGAAGCTTTCTTT. Protein sequence: CASSFALNTEAFF.

This clonotype was counted a few times. The chain joins TRBV7-2 to TRBJ2-7, with D perhaps TRBD2 (5 bases). Germline V gene sequence: CDR1 SGHTA, CDR2 FQGNSA. This CDR3 has 14 amino acids. Trimming left V 5 bases short and J 7 bases short, with 18 bases between. CDR3 protein: CASSPLTSRGEQYF. The CDR3 DNA sequence: TGTGCCAGCAGCCCCCTGACCTCGAGAGGGGAGCAGTACTTC.

At least ten counts were recorded for this clonotype. This rearrangement joins TRBV7-2 to TRBJ2-6; 9 nucleotides match TRBD1. The germline gives CDR1 SGHTA, CDR2 FQGNSA. The trim removed 4 bases at V and 0 bases at J, leaving 4 bases unmatched. This CDR3 spans 17 amino acids. CDR3 nucleotide sequence: TGTGCCAGCAGCTGGGGACAGGGACTCTCTGGGGCCAACGTCCTGACTTTC. This encodes CASSWGQGLSGANVLTF.

The chain joins TRBV7-2 to TRBJ1-1, with TRBD1 as a possible D gene (6 bases). V was clipped by 2 bases and J by 3 bases, with 10 bases between them. The CDR3 extends over 14 amino acids. Germline CDR1 and CDR2: SGHTA and FQGNSA. The CDR3, as DNA: TGTGCCAGCAGCTTACAGGGGAGGGACACTGAAGCTTTCTTT. Translated: CASSLQGRDTEAFF. Using reference TRBV7-2 and TRBJ1-1 for the parts outside the CDR3, the full variable domain is GAGVSQSPSNKVTEKGKDVELRCDPISGHTALYWYRQSLGQGLEFLIYFQGNSAPDKSGLPSDRFSAERTGGSVSTLTIQRTQQEDSAVYLCASSLQGRDTEAFFGQGTRLTVV.

This clonotype was seen repeatedly, ten times or more. The gene calls are TRBV20-1 and TRBJ2-3; perhaps TRBD1 as D (6 bases). The V end was cut by 2 bases, the J end by 1 base, with 10 bases between. CDR3 length equals 14 residues. Germline loops: CDR1 DFQATT, CDR2 SNEGSKA (reference sequence). CDR3 in amino acids: CSARNPGGTDTQYF. In DNA, the CDR3 is TGCAGTGCTAGAAACCCAGGGGGCACAGATACGCAGTATTTT.

The CDR3 protein is CASSWALDTGELFF. CDR3 nucleotide sequence: TGTGCCAGCAGTTGGGCCCTAGACACCGGGGAGCTGTTTTTT. The chain is built from TRBV5-6 and TRBJ2-2; unclear D gene. V was clipped by 5 bases and J by 3 bases, with 11 bases between them. The CDR3 spans 14 residues. CDR1 is SGHDT and CDR2 is YYEEEE in the germline V gene.

The chain links TRBV12-3 or TRBV12-4 to TRBJ2-7; D uncertain. Trimming removed 6 bases from V and 5 bases from J, with 14 bases in between. This CDR3 has 13 residues. CDR3 bases: TGTGCCAGCAGCCGATGGCATTTGGACGAGCAGTACTTC. This gives the protein CASSRWHLDEQYF.

The V gene is TRBV7-9, the J gene TRBJ1-1; 7 bases are a match to TRBD1. Germline V gives CDR1 SEHNR, CDR2 FQNEAQ (reference sequence). V shed 5 bases, J shed 2 bases, and the junction held 8 bases outside the gene matches. This CDR3 is 15 amino acids long. The CDR3 nucleotides read TGTGCCAGCAGCCCAGGGGACAGACCTAACACTGAAGCTTTCTTT. This gives the protein CASSPGDRPNTEAFF.

This clonotype showed up many times. V and J are TRBV4-1 and TRBJ2-3, with 10 bases that match TRBD1. There are 16 residues in the CDR3. The germline V gene encodes CDR1 MGHRA and CDR2 YSYEKL. Trimming at V came to 3 bases and at J to 6 bases, leaving 9 bases not matched to a gene. CDR3 coding DNA: TGCGCCAGCAGCCAGCTTTGGGACAGGGGTTTGGATACGCAGTATTTT. It translates to CASSQLWDRGLDTQYF.

This clonotype came up a few times. This chain joins TRBV5-1 and TRBJ2-3; 9 bases are a match to TRBD2. V was pared by 4 bases and J by 5 bases, with 11 bases of the junction left unmatched. The CDR3 is made up of 16 amino acids. Looked up from germline, CDR1 is SGHRS and CDR2 is YFSETQ. CDR3 DNA: TGCGCCAGCAGCCCGGATGGCGGGGGGGCTAGAGATACGCAGTATTTT. The encoded protein is CASSPDGGGARDTQYF.

The table lists this clonotype with many counts. The chain joins TRBV12-3 or TRBV12-4 to TRBJ2-7; D is perhaps TRBD1 (5 bases). This CDR3 has 13 amino acids. Deletions cut 6 bases from V and 2 bases from J, with 11 bases between. The CDR3 region is CASSATETYEQYF. DNA of the CDR3: TGTGCCAGCAGCGCGACAGAAACCTACGAGCAGTACTTC.

In this sample, this clonotype turned up a few times. The V gene is TRBV5-1, the J gene TRBJ1-2; a weak D match, TRBD1 (6 bases). The CDR3 sequence is 16 residues long. Germline CDR1 SGHRS, CDR2 YFSETQ. V lost 4 bases to trimming and J lost 4 bases, with 20 bases between them. CDR3 sequence (DNA): TGCGCCAGCAGCCCCACCGGGGGGGACATGAGCTATGGCTACACCTTC. It codes for CASSPTGGDMSYGYTF.

J is TRBJ2-3 and V is TRBV30; 8 positions agree with TRBD1. CDR3 length equals 12 residues. Looked up from germline, CDR1 is GTSNPN and CDR2 is SVGIG (reference sequence). Trimming cost V 1 base and J 8 bases; bases outside gene matches: 2. The CDR3 nucleotides are TGTGCCTGGAGTGGACAGGGGAGTACGCAGTATTTT. Protein: CAWSGQGSTQYF.

This clonotype has just a few counts. The chain carries TRBV12-3 or TRBV12-4 and TRBJ2-1, with a possible D match to TRBD1 (6 bases). The ends were cut back, 4 bases at V and 8 bases at J, with 12 bases in the middle. CDR3 size: 13 residues. In DNA, the CDR3 is TGTGCCAGCAGTTGGCAGGGGATCCATGAGCAGTTCTTC. It specifies CASSWQGIHEQFF.

The chain recombines TRBV7-9 with TRBJ2-1; D gene ambiguous. Germline CDR1 and CDR2: SEHNR and FQNEAQ (reference sequence). V dropped 1 base and J dropped 8 bases, with 3 bases sitting between them. The CDR3 length is 11 residues. The CDR3 sequence is CASSLDDEQFF. For the CDR3, the DNA is TGTGCCAGCAGCTTAGACGATGAGCAGTTCTTC.

This clonotype was observed a handful of times. The chain carries TRBV6-2 or TRBV6-3 and TRBJ1-1; D perhaps matches TRBD1 (5 bases). The CDR3 totals 12 residues. CDR1 and CDR2 (germline): MNHEY, SVGEGT. Trimming cost V 2 bases and J 8 bases, with 9 bases left between them. This chain's CDR3 is CASSYTHREAFF. The CDR3 DNA is TGTGCCAGCAGTTACACCCACAGGGAAGCTTTCTTT.

This clonotype was picked up a small number of times. The chain employs TRBV12-3 or TRBV12-4 and TRBJ2-1; 9 bases agree with TRBD2. The V gene end was trimmed by 6 bases and the J gene end by 9 bases; junction bases not matched to a gene: 9. The CDR3 is 14 residues long. CDR3 sequence (DNA): TGTGCCAGCAGGGAGCGGGGGGTCCCCGTTGAGCAGTTCTTC. Residues: CASRERGVPVEQFF.

CDR3 amino acids: CASSGDGYGYTF. DNA for the CDR3: TGTGCCAGCAGCGGGGACGGCTATGGCTACACCTTC. The chain joins TRBV5-6 to TRBJ1-2; D possibly corresponds to TRBD1 (5 bases). V lost 4 bases, J lost 4 bases, and 8 bases lay in between. CDR1 is SGHDT, CDR2 YYEEEE, per germline. The CDR3 covers 12 residues.

This clonotype was detected only a few times. V and J are TRBV6-5 and TRBJ2-1; 8 nucleotides line up with TRBD2. After removal of 2 bases from V and 8 bases from J, the junction contained 5 bases not matched to a gene. The germline V gene encodes CDR1 MNHEY and CDR2 SVGAGI. This CDR3 region has 14 residues. The CDR3: CASSYTSGTDEQFF. DNA for the CDR3: TGTGCCAGCAGTTACACTAGCGGAACCGATGAGCAGTTCTTC.

In its sample, this clonotype was seen a few times. This sequence joins TRBV25-1 and TRBJ2-2, with D possibly being TRBD1 or TRBD2 (5 bases each). V dropped 3 bases and J dropped 1 base, with 9 bases sitting between them. The CDR3 spans 15 residues. CDR1 and CDR2 (germline): MGHDK, SYGVNS. CDR3 loop: CASSDRGRNTGELFF. The CDR3 bases are TGTGCCAGCAGTGACCGGGGACGGAACACCGGGGAGCTGTTTTTT.